Listed here is a single T cell receptor (beta chain). Time point indicated: after neoadjuvant nivolumab, at surgical resection. The data originate from a study of neoadjuvant anti-PD-1 for oral cavity cancer. The wider study: Around day 43, patients without progression received a fourth nivolumab dose before surgery.

The CDR3 is made up of 12 amino acids. V lost 10 bases and J lost 3, with 14 bases in between. Germline CDR1 reads SGHRS; CDR2 reads YFSETQ. Generated by immunoSEQ multiplex PCR, the TCRdb table keeps only in-frame clones and is missing some. This sample yields more than 12,000 clones, of which approximately 70% are seen a single time; about 3.2% belongs to the top ten. Sequenced here: PBMCs, sampled after nivolumab (anti-PD-1) treatment. The chain employs TRBV5-1 and TRBJ2-7; D is perhaps TRBD1 or TRBD2 (5 bases each). The clonotype originates from a person aged 35-79 years with oral cavity squamous cell carcinoma. Here the CDR3 reads CACRDADYEQYF. The CDR3 region has the DNA TGCGCCTGCCGGGACGCCGACTACGAGCAGTACTTC.